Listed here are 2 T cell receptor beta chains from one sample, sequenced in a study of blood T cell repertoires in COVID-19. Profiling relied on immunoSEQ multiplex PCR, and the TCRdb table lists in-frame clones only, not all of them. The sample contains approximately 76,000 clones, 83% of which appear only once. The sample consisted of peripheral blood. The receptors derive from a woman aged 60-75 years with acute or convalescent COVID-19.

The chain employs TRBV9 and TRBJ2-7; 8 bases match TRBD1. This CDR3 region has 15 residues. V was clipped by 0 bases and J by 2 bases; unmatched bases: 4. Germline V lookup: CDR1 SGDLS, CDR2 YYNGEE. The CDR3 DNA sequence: TGTGCCAGCAGCGTAGGGGGACAGGCCACCTACGAGCAGTACTTC. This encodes CASSVGGQATYEQYF.

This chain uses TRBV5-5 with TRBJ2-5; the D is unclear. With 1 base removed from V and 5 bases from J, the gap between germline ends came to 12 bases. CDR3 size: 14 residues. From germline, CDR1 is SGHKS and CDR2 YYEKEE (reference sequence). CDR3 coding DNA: TGTGCCAGCAGCTTGTGGGCTGGATGGGAGACCCAGTACTTC. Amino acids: CASSLWAGWETQYF.